This entry concerns a single T cell receptor (beta chain). Germline CDR1 reads SGHDT; CDR2 reads YYEEEE. V shed 4 bases, J shed 6 bases, and the junction held 8 bases outside the gene matches. The CDR3 has 15 residues. These data originate in a study of blood T cell repertoires in COVID-19. Clones were sequenced by immunoSEQ multiplex PCR, and TCRdb holds only the in-frame ones, with some missing. In the table there are some 380,000 clones, roughly 80% of which are singletons. The sequence was collected from a human donor with acute or convalescent COVID-19. The donor label of this sample is uncertain. Sequencing input: peripheral blood. The chain uses TRBV5-6 and TRBJ2-1, with 9 positions matching TRBD2. The chain's CDR3 is CASSGGTSTINEQFF. In nucleotides, the CDR3 is TGTGCCAGCAGCGGGGGGACTAGCACGATCAATGAGCAGTTCTTC.